The 3 T cell receptor beta chains below come from one sample, sequenced in a study of blood T cell repertoires in COVID-19. Only in-frame clones appear in the TCRdb table, and some are missing; sequencing was by immunoSEQ multiplex PCR. The profile shows some 350,000 clones, nearly 90% of them singletons. What was sequenced was peripheral blood. The receptors stem from a man younger than 35 with active or convalescent COVID-19.

The chain uses TRBV19 and TRBJ1-3, with D uncertain. V was shortened by 2 bases and J by 0 bases, with 5 bases between the two germline ends. The germline V gene encodes CDR1 LNHDA and CDR2 SQIVND (reference sequence). CDR3 length: 14 amino acids. DNA for the CDR3: TGTGCCAGTAGTATACCCGTCTCTGGAAACACCATATATTTT. Protein sequence: CASSIPVSGNTIYF.

The chain is built from TRBV27 and TRBJ1-1, with a tentative D call TRBD1 (6 bases). The germline V gene has CDR1 MNHEY and CDR2 SMNVEV (reference sequence). V dropped 0 bases and J dropped 5 bases, with 13 bases sitting between them. The CDR3 runs to 15 residues. CDR3 coding DNA: TGTGCCAGCAGTTTATCTGGACAGAGAACGACTGAAGCTTTCTTT. Protein product: CASSLSGQRTTEAFF.

In its sample, this clone was seen once. The chain combines TRBV28 with TRBJ1-5, with TRBD1 matching over 8 bases. The ends lost 2 bases at V and 0 bases at J; junction bases unmatched: 18. The length of the CDR3 is 21 residues. The V gene's germline CDR1 is MDHEN and CDR2 SYDVKM. The CDR3 is CASSLHLPRRTGKYSNQPQHF. The CDR3 DNA is TGTGCCAGCAGTTTACATTTACCCCGCCGGACAGGGAAATATAGCAATCAGCCCCAGCATTTT.